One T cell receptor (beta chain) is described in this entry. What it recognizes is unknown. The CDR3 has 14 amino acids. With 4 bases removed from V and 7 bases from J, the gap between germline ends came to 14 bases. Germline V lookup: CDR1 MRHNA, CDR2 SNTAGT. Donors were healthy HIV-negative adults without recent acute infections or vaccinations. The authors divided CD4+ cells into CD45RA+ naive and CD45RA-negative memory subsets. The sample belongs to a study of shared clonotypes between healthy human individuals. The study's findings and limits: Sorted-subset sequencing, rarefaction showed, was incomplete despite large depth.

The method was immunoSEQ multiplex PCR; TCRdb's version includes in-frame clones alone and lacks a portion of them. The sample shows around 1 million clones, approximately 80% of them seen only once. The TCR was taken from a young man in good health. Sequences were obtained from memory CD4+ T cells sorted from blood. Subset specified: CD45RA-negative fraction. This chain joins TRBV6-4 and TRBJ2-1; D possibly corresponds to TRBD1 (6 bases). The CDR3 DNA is TGTGCCAGCAGTGCTTCCAGGGGTAAAAATGAGCAGTTCTTC. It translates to CASSASRGKNEQFF.